Below are 20 T cell receptor beta chains sequenced from a single sample in a study of cytotoxic CD8 clonotypes in ibrutinib-treated CLL. Here immunoSEQ multiplex PCR was the method, and the copy in TCRdb shows in-frame clones only, minus some. There are 100,000 to 150,000 clones in the sample; 70% to 90% occur only once, and under 2.5% lies in the top ten. The specimen was PBMCs, collected after 24 months of ibrutinib treatment. These TCRs come from a human donor with chronic lymphocytic leukemia.

The V gene is TRBV6-1, the J gene TRBJ2-7; a weak D match, TRBD2 (5 bases). V was trimmed by 4 bases and J by 3 bases, leaving 10 bases between them. This CDR3 contains 13 residues. Germline V lookup: CDR1 MNHNS, CDR2 SASEGT. The CDR3 region is CASSGSTSYEQYF. The CDR3 nucleotides read TGTGCCAGCAGTGGAAGTACTAGCTACGAGCAGTACTTC.

The V and J genes are TRBV29-1 and TRBJ1-1, with D unresolved. Germline CDR1 and CDR2: SQVTM and ANQGSEA. This CDR3 has 13 amino acids. Between the trimmed V and J ends, which lost 6 bases and 0 bases, there was a span of 11 bases. The CDR3 reads CSVSSRLNTEAFF. DNA of the CDR3: TGCAGCGTCTCCAGCAGACTGAACACTGAAGCTTTCTTT.

This chain uses TRBV7-9 with TRBJ2-3, with D perhaps being TRBD1 or TRBD2 (5 bases each). CDR3 length: 16 residues. Between the trimmed V and J ends, which lost 5 bases and 1 base, there was a span of 16 bases. Germline V gene sequence: CDR1 SEHNR, CDR2 FQNEAQ (reference sequence). The CDR3 DNA reads TGTGCCAGCAGCCCAAGGGACGGAATGCGCACAGATACGCAGTATTTT. Its translation is CASSPRDGMRTDTQYF.

The chain uses TRBV7-9 and TRBJ1-1, with D uncertain. The length of the CDR3 is 13 residues. Germline CDR1 is SEHNR and CDR2 is FQNEAQ (reference sequence). The V and J ends lost 5 bases and 7 bases respectively, with 14 bases between them. CDR3 amino acids: CASSPGVVYEAFF. The CDR3 bases are TGTGCCAGCAGCCCTGGGGTGGTTTATGAAGCTTTCTTT.

The rearrangement uses TRBV28 and TRBJ1-1, with unresolved D. The CDR3 has 11 residues. Looked up from germline, CDR1 is MDHEN and CDR2 is SYDVKM. V gave up 3 bases and J gave up 8 bases, with 7 bases separating them. CDR3 region: CASSFRVEAFF. As DNA, the CDR3 is TGTGCCAGCAGTTTTAGGGTAGAAGCTTTCTTT.

The rearrangement links TRBV4-1 to TRBJ2-2, with 8 bases aligning to TRBD1. This CDR3 is built from 16 residues. Germline CDR1 is MGHRA and CDR2 is YSYEKL. V gave up 4 bases and J gave up 8 bases; unmatched junction bases: 12. The CDR3 reads CASSPRTGNMDGELFF. The CDR3 nucleotides read TGCGCCAGCAGCCCCCGGACAGGGAATATGGATGGGGAGCTGTTTTTT.

The CDR3 loop is CASSLKAGDLEQYF. CDR3 DNA: TGTGCCAGCAGCTTAAAAGCGGGGGATCTCGAGCAGTACTTC. The chain has TRBV7-2 and TRBJ2-7, with TRBD2 identical over 8 bases. The CDR3 is 14 residues long. Germline values: CDR1 SGHTA, CDR2 FQGNSA. V dropped 2 bases and J dropped 6; count of bases not matched to a gene: 6.

V is TRBV21-1 and J is TRBJ2-2. TRBV21-1 is a documented pseudogene. CDR3 length: 16 residues. In DNA, the CDR3 is TGTGCCAGCAGCAAAGTAGGCCCTGGGGACACCGGGGAGCTGTTTTTT. It codes for CASSKVGPGDTGELFF.

This clone was observed once. CDR3 nucleotide sequence: TGTGCCAGCAGCCTTCACTCTAGCGGGGGTCAGGAGACCCAGTACTTC. Its translation is CASSLHSSGGQETQYF. The chain uses TRBV7-2 and TRBJ2-5; 10 bases fit TRBD2. After removal of 5 bases from V and 5 bases from J, the junction contained 11 bases not matched to a gene. This CDR3 comprises 16 residues. Per germline, CDR1 SGHTA and CDR2 FQGNSA.

The J gene is TRBJ2-2, the V gene TRBV27; D possibly corresponds to TRBD2 (6 bases). V lost 10 bases to trimming and J lost 7 bases, with 13 bases between them. This CDR3 contains 12 residues. CDR1 MNHEY and CDR2 SMNVEV come from the germline V gene (reference sequence). The DNA for the CDR3 is TGTGCCACCCGACGGGAGTACGGGGAGCTGTTTTTT. Translation gives CATRREYGELFF.

This chain's CDR3 is CASRGGGLSSGNTIYF. CDR3 DNA: TGTGCCAGTAGAGGAGGAGGGCTCAGCTCTGGAAACACCATATATTTT. The chain is built from TRBV19 and TRBJ1-3; D unresolved. The CDR3 is 16 residues long. V was trimmed by 6 bases and J by 0 bases, leaving 15 bases between them. Germline CDR1 is LNHDA and CDR2 is SQIVND (reference sequence).

The V and J genes are TRBV14 and TRBJ2-1; tentative D call: TRBD2 (5 bases). This CDR3 has 14 residues. The germline V gene has CDR1 SGHDN and CDR2 FVKESK. Trimming cost V 4 bases and J 7 bases, with 14 bases left between them. The CDR3 spells CASSPPEAWNEQFF. CDR3 in DNA: TGTGCCAGCAGCCCGCCGGAGGCCTGGAATGAGCAGTTCTTC.

The chain combines TRBV9 with TRBJ2-2; D not certain. With 2 bases removed from V and 6 bases from J, the gap between germline ends came to 5 bases. This CDR3 has 12 residues. Germline V CDR1 and CDR2: SGDLS, YYNGEE. The CDR3 nucleotides are TGTGCCAGCAGCGTCCCCCCCGGGGAGCTGTTTTTT. As protein: CASSVPPGELFF. The full variable domain, completed using reference TRBV9 and TRBJ2-2, is DSGVTQTPKHLITATGQRVTLRCSPRSGDLSVYWYQQSLDQGLQFLIQYYNGEERAKGNILERFSAQQFPDLHSELNLSSLELGDSALYFCASSVPPGELFFGEGSRLTVL.

This clone is a singleton in its sample. V usage is TRBV2 and J usage is TRBJ1-2; D gene ambiguous. Germline values: CDR1 SNHLY, CDR2 FYNNEI. This CDR3 has 13 residues. Trimming cost V 6 bases and J 4 bases, with 12 bases left between them. CDR3 nucleotide sequence: TGTGCCAGCAGATTGCGAGATTTCTATGGCTACACCTTC. Amino acids: CASRLRDFYGYTF.

This clone has a handful of counts. The chain has TRBV28 and TRBJ2-7; 9 bases match TRBD1. This CDR3 contains 15 residues. The germline gives CDR1 MDHEN, CDR2 SYDVKM. The trim removed 2 bases at V and 4 bases at J, leaving 6 bases unmatched. The chain's CDR3 is CASSLPSQGAYEQYF. CDR3 nucleotides: TGTGCCAGCAGTTTACCTTCACAGGGGGCATACGAGCAGTACTTC.

This chain joins TRBV11-1 and TRBJ1-4; D is ambiguous. The length of the CDR3 is 15 residues. V shed 3 bases and J shed 0 bases, with 8 bases lying between them. The germline V gene encodes CDR1 SGHAT and CDR2 FQDESV (reference sequence). The CDR3 DNA is TGTGCCAGCAGCTTGACGGATACAACTAATGAAAAACTGTTTTTT. The encoded protein is CASSLTDTTNEKLFF.

The chain recombines TRBV6-5 with TRBJ1-1; D gene unclear. The CDR3 covers 14 residues. Trimming stripped 5 bases from V and 1 base from J, with 11 bases between. Germline CDR1 reads MNHEY; CDR2 reads SVGAGI. CDR3 loop: CASSRITENTEAFF. The DNA for the CDR3 is TGTGCCAGCAGTCGTATAACAGAGAACACTGAAGCTTTCTTT.

The chain carries TRBV4-3 and TRBJ2-7; D not certain. This CDR3 is built from 15 residues. V was cut by 0 bases and J by 4 bases, with 13 bases left in between. Germline CDR1 reads LGHNA; CDR2 reads YSLEER. CDR3 protein: CASSQDRSEKYEQYF. The CDR3 coding sequence is TGCGCCAGCAGCCAAGATAGGAGCGAGAAATACGAGCAGTACTTC.

The V gene is TRBV28, the J gene TRBJ1-5; no reliable D call. Germline V gene sequence: CDR1 MDHEN, CDR2 SYDVKM. The CDR3 has 16 residues. Trimming cost V 4 bases and J 6 bases, with 19 bases left between them. The CDR3 loop reads CASSSRPPIAAQPQHF. CDR3 nucleotide sequence: TGTGCCAGCAGTTCGCGACCGCCAATTGCGGCTCAGCCCCAGCATTTT.

CDR3 protein: CASSLTRTRNRVGYTF. CDR3 in DNA: TGCGCCAGCAGCTTAACAAGGACCCGTAATAGAGTAGGCTACACCTTC. The rearrangement joins TRBV5-1 to TRBJ1-2; no reliable D call. Per germline, CDR1 SGHRS and CDR2 YFSETQ. V lost 2 bases and J 8 bases, leaving 22 bases between the germline ends. The CDR3 runs to 16 residues.